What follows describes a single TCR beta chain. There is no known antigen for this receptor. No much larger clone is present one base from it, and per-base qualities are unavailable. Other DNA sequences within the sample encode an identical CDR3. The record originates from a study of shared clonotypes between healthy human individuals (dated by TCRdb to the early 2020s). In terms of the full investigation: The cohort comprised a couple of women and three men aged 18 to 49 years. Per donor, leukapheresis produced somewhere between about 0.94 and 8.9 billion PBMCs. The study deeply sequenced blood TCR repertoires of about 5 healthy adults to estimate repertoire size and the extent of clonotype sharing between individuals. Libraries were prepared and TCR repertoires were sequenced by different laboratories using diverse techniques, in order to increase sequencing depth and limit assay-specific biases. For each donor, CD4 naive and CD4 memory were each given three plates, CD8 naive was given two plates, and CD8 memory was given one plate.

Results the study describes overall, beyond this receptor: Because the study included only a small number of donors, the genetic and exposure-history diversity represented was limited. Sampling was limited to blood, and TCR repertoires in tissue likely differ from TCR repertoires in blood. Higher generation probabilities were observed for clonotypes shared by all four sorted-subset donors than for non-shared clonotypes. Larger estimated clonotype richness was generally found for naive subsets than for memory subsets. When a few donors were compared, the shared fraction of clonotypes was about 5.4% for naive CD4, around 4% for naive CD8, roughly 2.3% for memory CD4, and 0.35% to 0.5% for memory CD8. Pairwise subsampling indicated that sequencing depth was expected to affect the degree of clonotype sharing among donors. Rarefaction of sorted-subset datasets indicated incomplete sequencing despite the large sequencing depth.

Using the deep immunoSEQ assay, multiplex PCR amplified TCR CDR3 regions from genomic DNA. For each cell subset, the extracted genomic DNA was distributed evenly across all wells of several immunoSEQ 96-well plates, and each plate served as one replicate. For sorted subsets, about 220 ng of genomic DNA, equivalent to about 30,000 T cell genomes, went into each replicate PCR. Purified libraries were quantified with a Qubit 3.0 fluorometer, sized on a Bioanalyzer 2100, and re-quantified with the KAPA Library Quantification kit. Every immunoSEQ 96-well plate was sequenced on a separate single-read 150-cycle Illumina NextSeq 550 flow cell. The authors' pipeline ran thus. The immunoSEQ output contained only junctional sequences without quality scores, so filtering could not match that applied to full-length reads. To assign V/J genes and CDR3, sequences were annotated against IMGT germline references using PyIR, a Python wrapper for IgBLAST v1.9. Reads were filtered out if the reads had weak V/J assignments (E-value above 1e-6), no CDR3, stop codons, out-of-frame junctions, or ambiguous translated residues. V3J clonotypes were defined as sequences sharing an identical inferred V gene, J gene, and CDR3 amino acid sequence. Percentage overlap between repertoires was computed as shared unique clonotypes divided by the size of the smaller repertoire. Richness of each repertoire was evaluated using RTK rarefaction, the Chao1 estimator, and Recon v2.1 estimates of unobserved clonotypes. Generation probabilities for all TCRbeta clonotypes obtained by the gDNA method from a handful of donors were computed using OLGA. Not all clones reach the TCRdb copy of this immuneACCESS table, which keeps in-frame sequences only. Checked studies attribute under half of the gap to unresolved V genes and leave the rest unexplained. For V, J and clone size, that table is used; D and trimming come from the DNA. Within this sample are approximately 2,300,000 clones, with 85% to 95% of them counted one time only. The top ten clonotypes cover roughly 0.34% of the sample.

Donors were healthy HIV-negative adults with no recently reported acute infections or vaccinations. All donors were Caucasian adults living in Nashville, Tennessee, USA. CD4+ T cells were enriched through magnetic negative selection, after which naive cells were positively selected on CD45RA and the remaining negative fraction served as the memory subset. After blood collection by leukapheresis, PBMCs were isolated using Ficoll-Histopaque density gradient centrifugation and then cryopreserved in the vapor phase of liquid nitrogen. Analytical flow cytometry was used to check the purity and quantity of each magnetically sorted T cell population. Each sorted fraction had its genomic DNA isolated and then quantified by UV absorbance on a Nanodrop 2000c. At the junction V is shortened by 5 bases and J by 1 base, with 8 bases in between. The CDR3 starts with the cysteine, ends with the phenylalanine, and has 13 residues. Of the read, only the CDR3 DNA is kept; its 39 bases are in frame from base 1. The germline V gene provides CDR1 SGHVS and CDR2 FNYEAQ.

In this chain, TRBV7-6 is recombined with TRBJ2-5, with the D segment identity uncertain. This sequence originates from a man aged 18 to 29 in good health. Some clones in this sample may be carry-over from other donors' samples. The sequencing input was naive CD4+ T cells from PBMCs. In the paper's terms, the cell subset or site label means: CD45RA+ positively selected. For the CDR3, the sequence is CASSPGTQETQYF. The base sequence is TGTGCCAGCAGCCCCGGAACCCAAGAGACCCAGTACTTC.